This is a list of T cell receptor beta chains from one sample in a study of identical twins. TCRdb used MiXCR to reprocess the 5' RACE reads, holding one entry per CDR3 protein. Of some 630,000 distinct CDR3 sequences listed, about 7.6% were seen once; the top ten hold 1.6%. This same sample was also taken into another study, of yellow fever vaccine responses in identical twins.

The sample consisted of PBMCs. All receptors derive from a young woman in good health. Both conserved end residues are part of each CDR3.

>TRBJ2-3|TRBV2
CASLRESTDTQYF
>TRBJ2-1|TRBV12-3/TRBV12-4
CASSLIAVTSYNEQFF
>TRBJ2-4|TRBV20-1
CSARAPLGDIQYF
>TRBJ2-1|TRBV5-1
CASSLAGSGSTSRNEQFF
>TRBJ2-3|TRBV20-1
CSARANSGIRSDTQYF
>TRBJ2-4|TRBV18
CASSPPGLAGGAKNIQYF
>TRBJ2-1|TRBV4-2
CASSPAGLAGGHNEQFF
>TRBJ2-3|TRBV20-1
CSAISGDTQYF
>TRBJ1-2|TRBV16
CASSQSEASGYTF
>TRBJ2-5|TRBV28
CASSYIEGPETQYF
>TRBJ2-5|TRBV19
CASSIGTGAGEETQYF
>TRBJ2-1|TRBV4-2
CASSQCVGLVCNEQFF
>TRBJ1-2|TRBV3-1
CASSHGEGFTNYGYTF
>TRBJ2-2|TRBV28
CASSPGSGRAGELFF
>TRBJ2-3|TRBV6-4
CASSDGSGDTDTQYF
>TRBJ2-1|TRBV5-1
CASSSSDRSEEQFF
>TRBJ1-3|TRBV7-8
CASSLGFRGSGNTIYF
>TRBJ2-5|TRBV7-3
CASSSSGLAGDSTQYF
>TRBJ2-2|TRBV9
CASSTRTSGANTGELFF
>TRBJ1-1|TRBV5-1
CASSLSFGQMMKDTEAFF
>TRBJ2-1|TRBV24-1
CATSDIGGEGYNEQFF
>TRBJ1-2|TRBV3-1
CASRETGGSYGYTF
>TRBJ2-7|TRBV7-2
CASSLVQGTYEQYF
>TRBJ2-7|TRBV5-6
CASRLGSGGYYEQYF
>TRBJ1-1|TRBV29-1
CSVVAAGTGLRTSYHGGISFF
>TRBJ2-3|TRBV5-1
CASSPTSGSSADTQYF